Listed below are T cell receptor beta chains from one sample, sequenced in a study of blood T cell repertoires in COVID-19. Sequenced by immunoSEQ multiplex PCR; TCRdb stores in-frame clones only, minus some. The sample yields roughly 320,000 clones, 75% to 85% seen once. The sample taken for sequencing was peripheral blood. Receptor source: a human donor in a cohort sampled during active COVID-19. Both conserved end residues are part of each CDR3. The order of the fields is clone size, D gene, J gene, V gene, CDR3 DNA, CDR3 protein. A D gene is named only where the DNA matches it firmly. Size is stated for part of the rows, as once, few or many counts, or as a class when the clone is expanded.

abundance: NA; d_gene: TRBD2; j_gene: TRBJ2-7; v_gene: TRBV7-6; CDR3nt: TGTGCCAGCAGCTTACTAGCGGGGGGCTTCTCCGAGCAGTACTTC; CDR3aa: CASSLLAGGFSEQYF
abundance: few; d_gene: TRBD1; j_gene: TRBJ1-3; v_gene: TRBV5-6; CDR3nt: TGTGCCAGCAGCCCGAAGAGGGGGCTTCAAAACACCATATATTTT; CDR3aa: CASSPKRGLQNTIYF
abundance: NA; d_gene: NA; j_gene: TRBJ2-7; v_gene: TRBV7-6; CDR3nt: TGTGCCAGCAGCTTAGGGACAACCCAAAGGTACGAGCAGTACTTC; CDR3aa: CASSLGTTQRYEQYF
abundance: NA; d_gene: NA; j_gene: TRBJ2-1; v_gene: TRBV13; CDR3nt: TGTGCCAGCAGCTTAGTTAAATGGACTCACAATGAGCAGTTCTTC; CDR3aa: CASSLVKWTHNEQFF
abundance: NA; d_gene: NA; j_gene: TRBJ2-1; v_gene: TRBV19; CDR3nt: TGTGCCAGTAGTATCGGTCTGTACAATGAGCAGTTCTTC; CDR3aa: CASSIGLYNEQFF
abundance: NA; d_gene: TRBD1; j_gene: TRBJ1-5; v_gene: TRBV28; CDR3nt: TGTGCCAGCAGCGTATTTTCTGGGACAGGGAAAGATCAGCCCCAGCATTTT; CDR3aa: CASSVFSGTGKDQPQHF
abundance: NA; d_gene: TRBD1; j_gene: TRBJ2-3; v_gene: TRBV6-4; CDR3nt: TGTGCCAGCTCACGAACGACAGGGAAAACAGATACGCAGTATTTT; CDR3aa: CASSRTTGKTDTQYF
abundance: NA; d_gene: NA; j_gene: TRBJ1-4; v_gene: TRBV9; CDR3nt: TGTGCCAGCAGCGTAGCAGGGGATGCAACTAATGAAAAACTGTTTTTT; CDR3aa: CASSVAGDATNEKLFF
abundance: NA; d_gene: NA; j_gene: TRBJ1-2; v_gene: TRBV2; CDR3nt: TGTGCCAGCAGTGAAAACGGTTTGCTAGGGGAAGGCTACACCTTC; CDR3aa: CASSENGLLGEGYTF
abundance: NA; d_gene: TRBD1; j_gene: TRBJ1-2; v_gene: TRBV30; CDR3nt: TGTGCCTGGAGTGTTAACAGGGGGAATCTTGGCTACACCTTC; CDR3aa: CAWSVNRGNLGYTF
abundance: NA; d_gene: NA; j_gene: TRBJ2-7; v_gene: TRBV6-5; CDR3nt: TGTGCCAGCAGTCCATCGGGTTTCCACGAGCAGTACTTC; CDR3aa: CASSPSGFHEQYF
abundance: NA; d_gene: NA; j_gene: TRBJ1-2; v_gene: TRBV5-4; CDR3nt: TGTGCCAGCGGAGGAGAGGGCGGGAATGGCTACACCTTC; CDR3aa: CASGGEGGNGYTF
abundance: NA; d_gene: TRBD1; j_gene: TRBJ2-7; v_gene: TRBV11-2; CDR3nt: TGTGCCAGCAGCCCCCGGACAGGGAAGTTCGAGCAGTACTTC; CDR3aa: CASSPRTGKFEQYF
abundance: NA; d_gene: TRBD2; j_gene: TRBJ2-7; v_gene: TRBV5-1; CDR3nt: TGCGCCAGCAGCTTGGGGGGAGGGTTCTACGAGCAGTACTTC; CDR3aa: CASSLGGGFYEQYF
abundance: NA; d_gene: NA; j_gene: TRBJ1-1; v_gene: TRBV18; CDR3nt: TGTGCCAGCTCACCATATCCAGGGGCGACCACTGAAGCTTTCTTT; CDR3aa: CASSPYPGATTEAFF
abundance: NA; d_gene: NA; j_gene: TRBJ1-3; v_gene: TRBV24-1; CDR3nt: TGTGCCACCAGTGCAGGGGCTGGAAACACCATATATTTT; CDR3aa: CATSAGAGNTIYF
abundance: NA; d_gene: NA; j_gene: TRBJ2-7; v_gene: TRBV7-3; CDR3nt: TGTGCCAGCAGTTTAGAGGCGATTGACTACGAGCAGTACTTC; CDR3aa: CASSLEAIDYEQYF
abundance: few; d_gene: NA; j_gene: TRBJ1-5; v_gene: TRBV4-1; CDR3nt: TGCGCCAGCAGCCAAGCCCAGGATAGCAATCAGCCCCAGCATTTT; CDR3aa: CASSQAQDSNQPQHF
abundance: NA; d_gene: TRBD1; j_gene: TRBJ2-7; v_gene: TRBV6-5; CDR3nt: TGTGCCAGCAGTCCGGGACAGTCCTACGAGCAGTACTTC; CDR3aa: CASSPGQSYEQYF
abundance: NA; d_gene: NA; j_gene: TRBJ2-4; v_gene: TRBV20-1; CDR3nt: TGCAGTGCTTACCGGGACATTCAGTACTTC; CDR3aa: CSAYRDIQYF
abundance: NA; d_gene: TRBD1; j_gene: TRBJ1-1; v_gene: TRBV2; CDR3nt: TGTGCCAGCAGCGGCTGGGACAGGGGGGGAGCTTTCTTT; CDR3aa: CASSGWDRGGAFF